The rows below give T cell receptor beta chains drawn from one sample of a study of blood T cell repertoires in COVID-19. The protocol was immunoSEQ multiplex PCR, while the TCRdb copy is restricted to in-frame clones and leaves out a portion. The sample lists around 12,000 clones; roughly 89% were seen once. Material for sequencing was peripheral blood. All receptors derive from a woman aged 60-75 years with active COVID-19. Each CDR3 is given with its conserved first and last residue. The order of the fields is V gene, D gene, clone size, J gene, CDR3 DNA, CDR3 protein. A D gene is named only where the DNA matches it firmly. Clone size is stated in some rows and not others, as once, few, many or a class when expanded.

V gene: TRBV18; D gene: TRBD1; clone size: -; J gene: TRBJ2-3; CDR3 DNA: TGTGCCAGCTCACCGGTTGGGACAGGGGGGACAGATACGCAGTATTTT; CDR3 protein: CASSPVGTGGTDTQYF
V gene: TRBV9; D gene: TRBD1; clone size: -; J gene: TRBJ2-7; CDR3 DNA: TGTGCCAGCAGCGTACTGGACAGGGGCCAAATTGCATTC; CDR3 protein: CASSVLDRGQIAF
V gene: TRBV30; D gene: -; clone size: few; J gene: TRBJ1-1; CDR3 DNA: TGTGCCTGGAGTGTCCCCAAGAACACTGAAGCTTTCTTT; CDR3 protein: CAWSVPKNTEAFF
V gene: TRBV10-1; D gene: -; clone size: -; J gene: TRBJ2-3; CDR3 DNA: TGCGCCAGCAGTGATTATCCGGGAATCACGCAGTATTTT; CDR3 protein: CASSDYPGITQYF
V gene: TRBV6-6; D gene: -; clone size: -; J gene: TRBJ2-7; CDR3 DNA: TGTGCCAGCGGGTCCCAACAGGGCTACGAGCAGTACTTC; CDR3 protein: CASGSQQGYEQYF
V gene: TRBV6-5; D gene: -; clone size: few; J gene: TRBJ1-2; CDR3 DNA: TGTGCCAGCAACCCAGGGGTTAACTATGGCTACACCTTC; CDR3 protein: CASNPGVNYGYTF
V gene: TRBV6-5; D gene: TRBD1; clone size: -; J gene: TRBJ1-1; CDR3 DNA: TGTGCCAGCAGTTACCGTGGGACAGGGGGGATGGCTTTCTTT; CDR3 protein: CASSYRGTGGMAFF
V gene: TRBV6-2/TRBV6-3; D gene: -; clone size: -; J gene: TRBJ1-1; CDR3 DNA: TGTGCCAGCAGTTATAGCCAGCTGAACACTGAAGCTTTCTTT; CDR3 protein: CASSYSQLNTEAFF
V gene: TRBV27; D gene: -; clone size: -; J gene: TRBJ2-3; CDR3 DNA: TGTGCCAGCAGTTTACGGGGGATTGCAGATACGCAGTATTTT; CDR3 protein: CASSLRGIADTQYF
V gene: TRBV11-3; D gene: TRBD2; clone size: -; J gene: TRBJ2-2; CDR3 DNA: TGTGCCAGCAGCTTAAGGCCAGCGGGAGTTGAGGTGCGGGAGCTGTTTTTT; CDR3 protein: CASSLRPAGVEVRELFF
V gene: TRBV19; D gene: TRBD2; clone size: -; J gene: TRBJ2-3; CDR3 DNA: TGTGCCAGTAGTAGTTGGAGCGGGAACACAGATACGCAGTATTTT; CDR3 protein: CASSSWSGNTDTQYF
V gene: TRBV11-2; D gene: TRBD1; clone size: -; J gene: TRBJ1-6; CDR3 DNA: TGTGCCAGCAGCTATGCCGGGACAGGGAATGTGCGATCACCCCTCCACTTT; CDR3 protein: CASSYAGTGNVRSPLHF
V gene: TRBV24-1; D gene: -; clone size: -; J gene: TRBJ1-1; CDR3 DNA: TGTGCCACCAGTGGTCGCGGGGACACTGAAGCTTTCTTT; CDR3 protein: CATSGRGDTEAFF
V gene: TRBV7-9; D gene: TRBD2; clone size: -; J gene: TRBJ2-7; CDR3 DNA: TGTGCCAGCAGCTTAGGACTAGCCATCTCCTACGAGCAGTACTTC; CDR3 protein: CASSLGLAISYEQYF